One and the same sample provided the 5 T cell receptor beta chains below, sequenced in a study of shared clonotypes between healthy human individuals. The repertoire was sequenced with immunoSEQ multiplex PCR; TCRdb's copy has only in-frame clones and lacks some. The table lists about 980,000 clones, 60% to 85% of them singletons. Sequencing used memory CD4+ T cells sorted from blood. Subset here: CD45RA-negative fraction. Every receptor here comes from a young man in good health.

This chain uses TRBV28 with TRBJ1-1; 7 bases are a match to TRBD1. The CDR3 length is 14 residues. Germline V lookup: CDR1 MDHEN, CDR2 SYDVKM. V shed 8 bases and J 2 bases; nucleotides not matched to a gene: 8. DNA for the CDR3: TGTGCCAGCCATACGACAGGGCACAACACTGAAGCTTTCTTT. Translating gives CASHTTGHNTEAFF.

The rearrangement uses TRBV4-3 and TRBJ2-1; the match to TRBD2 covers 8 bases. The CDR3 covers 15 residues. J lost 14 bases, V lost 0 bases, and 12 bases had no gene match. Germline V lookup: CDR1 LGHNA, CDR2 YSLEER. The CDR3 DNA reads as TGCGCCAGCAGCCAAGATGCGGGGGGCTGGGCTGGGAAGTTCTTC. This codes for CASSQDAGGWAGKFF.

This chain uses TRBV15 with TRBJ2-7; the D is unclear. With 1 base removed from V and 0 bases from J, the gap between germline ends came to 7 bases. The CDR3 contains 14 residues. Germline V gene data show CDR1 as LNHNV and CDR2 as YYDKDF (reference sequence). The CDR3 loop is CATSRVGLSYEQYF. CDR3 DNA: TGTGCCACCAGCAGAGTGGGCCTCTCCTACGAGCAGTACTTC. Full variable domain (remainder filled in from reference TRBV15 and TRBJ2-7): DAMVIQNPRYQVTQFGKPVTLSCSQTLNHNVMYWYQQKSSQAPKLLFHYYDKDFNNEADTPDNFQSRRPNTSFCFLDIRSPGLGDTAMYLCATSRVGLSYEQYFGPGTRLTVT.

The rearrangement links TRBV4-1 to TRBJ1-1, with unresolved D. The CDR3 loop spans 14 amino acids. Germline V CDR1 and CDR2: MGHRA, YSYEKL. V shed 4 bases and J shed 6 bases, with 15 bases lying between them. The CDR3 loop reads CASSPKSEFAEAFF. The CDR3 nucleotides are TGCGCCAGCAGCCCGAAATCGGAGTTCGCTGAAGCTTTCTTT.

This clone was recorded at least ten times. Here the CDR3 reads CASFSGYGYTF. For the CDR3, the DNA is TGTGCCTCTTTTAGTGGCTATGGCTACACCTTC. This chain links TRBV30 with TRBJ1-2; D call uncertain. The CDR3 has 11 amino acids. The germline CDR1 and CDR2 sequences are GTSNPN and SVGIG (reference sequence). V lost 7 bases, J lost 4 bases, and 10 bases lay in between.